Sequencing of this T cell receptor beta chain was carried out in a study of lymphopenia after photon versus proton radiotherapy. TCRdb keeps only in-frame clones here, not all; method: immunoSEQ multiplex PCR. The sample yields 20,000 to 25,000 clones, roughly 84% seen once. Sequenced material: peripheral blood, taken from a patient treated with photon-based radiotherapy. The TCR sequence derives from a man aged 35 to 55 with gastric cancer.

CDR3 sequence reads: CASSSTLTDTQYF. The CDR3 DNA follows: TGCGCCAGCAGCTCCACCCTCACAGATACGCAGTATTTT. The chain employs TRBV5-1 and TRBJ2-3, with unresolved D. CDR1 is SGHRS and CDR2 is YFSETQ in the germline V gene. Trimming stripped 3 bases from V and 2 bases from J, with 7 bases between. CDR3 length: 13 amino acids.